Sequencing of this T cell receptor beta chain was carried out in a study of tissue T cells after allogeneic stem cell transplantation. The trim removed 3 bases at V and 2 bases at J, leaving 2 bases unmatched. Germline V gene data show CDR1 as NSQYPW and CDR2 as LRSPGD (reference sequence). CDR3 length: 14 amino acids. Study-level findings and limits: TCR repertoires tracked anatomic similarity, regardless of disease or transplant status. Only a limited share of tissue TCRs appeared in blood or spleen.

TCRbeta CDR3 was sequenced at survey depth with template counts. Only in-frame clones appear in the TCRdb table, and some are missing; sequencing was by immunoSEQ multiplex PCR. The sample consists of about 1,100 clones, roughly 47% of them appearing once. Indicated time point: mouse harvest day 14 after allogeneic transplant. Each mouse received 10^7 T-cell-depleted marrow cells plus 10^6 splenic CD5+ T cells by tail vein. In its sample, this clone is large. The antigen is not known. The genes and germline here are from mouse. The read stops 1 residue short of the end of the CDR3; the missing end is completed from the germline J gene.

This receptor was obtained from a female BALB/c mouse given C57BL/6 T cells with graft-versus-host disease after an allogeneic hematopoietic cell transplant. This sequence joins TRBV1 and TRBJ1-2; 8 positions match TRBD1. The sequencing sample was made of spleen. Here the CDR3 reads CTCSADRANSDYTF. Partial CDR3 DNA: TGCACCTGCAGTGCGGACAGGGCCAACTCCGACTACACC.